The T cell receptor (beta chain) under discussion was sequenced for a study of cytomegalovirus exposure and HLA in healthy donors. Looking at the study overall: Unique TCRs from HLA-typed donors, 65 million to 85 million of them, were held in an early data release. Whole-study results and caveats: A later analysis appeared to link common viral pathogens to several of the most significant clusters. A further, later analysis showed that HLA-associated TCR beta chains (compared with equally common others) were more clonally expanded. Cytomegalovirus-associated TCR beta chains were listed, numbering more than 150.

In the PCR, 60 Vbeta and 13 Jbeta primers were used. Here immunoSEQ multiplex PCR was the method, and the copy in TCRdb shows in-frame clones only, minus some. The table records 170,000 or so clones, under 85% of them present only once. Regarding this clone: What it recognizes is unknown.

There are 15 residues in the CDR3. Per germline, CDR1 LNHDA and CDR2 SQIVND (reference sequence). With V trimmed by 5 bases and J by 2 bases, 5 bases remained unmatched. The sequenced sample was PBMCs. The clonotype originates from a male donor in good health and CMV-seronegative. V and J are TRBV19 and TRBJ2-2; 7 nucleotides line up with TRBD1. CDR3 sequence reads: CASSPRQGNTGELFF. CDR3 in DNA: TGTGCCAGTAGTCCCCGACAGGGAAACACCGGGGAGCTGTTTTTT.